These T cell receptor beta chains were read from a single sample in a study of PD-1 blockade in classical Hodgkin lymphoma. Clones were sequenced by immunoSEQ multiplex PCR, and TCRdb holds only the in-frame ones, with some missing. The repertoire holds 15,000 to 20,000 clones, with over 65% as singletons. The input for sequencing was CD4+ T cells from blood, taken before the fourth cycle of nivolumab. These receptors came from a human donor with classical Hodgkin lymphoma. Both conserved end residues are part of each CDR3. A D gene is named only where the DNA matches it firmly.

CDR3aa: CASSLMRDTEAFF
d_gene: -
len: 13
v_gene: TRBV7-3
j_gene: TRBJ1-1

CDR3aa: CASSPETYGYTF
d_gene: -
len: 12
v_gene: TRBV7-9
j_gene: TRBJ1-2

CDR3aa: CASSVEDQAGYYEQYF
d_gene: -
len: 16
v_gene: TRBV9
j_gene: TRBJ2-7

CDR3aa: CASSLDRGSGNTIYF
d_gene: TRBD1
len: 15
v_gene: TRBV7-8
j_gene: TRBJ1-3

CDR3aa: CASSYSGGLKTQYF
d_gene: -
len: 14
v_gene: TRBV6-5
j_gene: TRBJ2-5

CDR3aa: CASSQDGTPNTGELFF
d_gene: -
len: 16
v_gene: TRBV4-3
j_gene: TRBJ2-2

CDR3aa: CASSTGIYEQYF
d_gene: -
len: 12
v_gene: TRBV2
j_gene: TRBJ2-7

CDR3aa: CASSQGMSRDRPIGVNQPQHF
d_gene: TRBD1
len: 21
v_gene: TRBV14
j_gene: TRBJ1-5

CDR3aa: CASSLGGRVDTEAFF
d_gene: -
len: 15
v_gene: TRBV5-1
j_gene: TRBJ1-1

CDR3aa: CASSRLGNQPQHF
d_gene: -
len: 13
v_gene: TRBV2
j_gene: TRBJ1-5

CDR3aa: CASSPQGLNTEAFF
d_gene: -
len: 14
v_gene: TRBV18
j_gene: TRBJ1-1

CDR3aa: CARSFTYEQYF
d_gene: -
len: 11
v_gene: TRBV7-5
j_gene: TRBJ2-7

CDR3aa: CASSLSSGGIPGELFF
d_gene: TRBD2
len: 16
v_gene: TRBV7-6
j_gene: TRBJ2-2

CDR3aa: CASSGTAAVLNTEAFF
d_gene: TRBD1
len: 16
v_gene: TRBV19
j_gene: TRBJ1-1

CDR3aa: CASIHNRGDTQYF
d_gene: -
len: 13
v_gene: TRBV19
j_gene: TRBJ2-3

CDR3aa: CASSPGGGVNQPQHF
d_gene: -
len: 15
v_gene: TRBV5-8
j_gene: TRBJ1-5

CDR3aa: CASSLTGGRNEQFF
d_gene: TRBD1
len: 14
v_gene: TRBV5-4
j_gene: TRBJ2-1

CDR3aa: CASSDRALKLFF
d_gene: -
len: 12
v_gene: TRBV2
j_gene: TRBJ1-4

CDR3aa: CASRSGTGAYNEQFF
d_gene: -
len: 15
v_gene: TRBV2
j_gene: TRBJ2-1

CDR3aa: CASSVVPSANEAFF
d_gene: -
len: 14
v_gene: TRBV9
j_gene: TRBJ1-1

CDR3aa: CASSFTSTVAAFF
d_gene: -
len: 13
v_gene: TRBV11-3
j_gene: TRBJ1-1

CDR3aa: CASRKGQFSYNEQFF
d_gene: TRBD1
len: 15
v_gene: TRBV2
j_gene: TRBJ2-1

CDR3aa: CASRWAHSDNEQFF
d_gene: -
len: 14
v_gene: TRBV6-1
j_gene: TRBJ2-1

CDR3aa: CAVTSGNQPQHF
d_gene: -
len: 12
v_gene: TRBV6-1
j_gene: TRBJ1-5

CDR3aa: CASSLSGGYGANVLTF
d_gene: TRBD2
len: 16
v_gene: TRBV7-9
j_gene: TRBJ2-6

CDR3aa: CASSMSRVKETQYF
d_gene: -
len: 14
v_gene: TRBV19
j_gene: TRBJ2-5

CDR3aa: CASSLAINQPQHF
d_gene: -
len: 13
v_gene: TRBV7-9
j_gene: TRBJ1-5

CDR3aa: CASSIGGQGYQPQHF
d_gene: TRBD1
len: 15
v_gene: TRBV19
j_gene: TRBJ1-5

CDR3aa: CSVRSTDTQYF
d_gene: -
len: 11
v_gene: TRBV29-1
j_gene: TRBJ2-3

CDR3aa: CASSPSKLYNEQFF
d_gene: -
len: 14
v_gene: TRBV4-2
j_gene: TRBJ2-1

CDR3aa: CASSLPGLEVNEQFF
d_gene: -
len: 15
v_gene: TRBV7-6
j_gene: TRBJ2-1

CDR3aa: CASSDRGKGSGANVLTF
d_gene: TRBD1
len: 17
v_gene: TRBV28
j_gene: TRBJ2-6

CDR3aa: CASSSTLGTTEAFF
d_gene: -
len: 14
v_gene: TRBV27
j_gene: TRBJ1-1

CDR3aa: CASSSGLGSYEQYF
d_gene: TRBD2
len: 14
v_gene: TRBV7-9
j_gene: TRBJ2-7

CDR3aa: CASSTPPQETQYF
d_gene: -
len: 13
v_gene: TRBV4-2
j_gene: TRBJ2-5

CDR3aa: CASSLAGGAGGYTF
d_gene: -
len: 14
v_gene: TRBV5-1
j_gene: TRBJ1-2

CDR3aa: CASKPVVNTEAFF
d_gene: -
len: 13
v_gene: TRBV6-1
j_gene: TRBJ1-1

CDR3aa: CASSRQGSTEAFF
d_gene: TRBD1
len: 13
v_gene: TRBV19
j_gene: TRBJ1-1

CDR3aa: CASSLARGGQGTQYF
d_gene: -
len: 15
v_gene: TRBV7-2
j_gene: TRBJ2-5

CDR3aa: CASSKKGLAGKETQYF
d_gene: -
len: 16
v_gene: TRBV21-1
j_gene: TRBJ2-5

CDR3aa: CASSSGQVRNTGELFF
d_gene: TRBD1
len: 16
v_gene: TRBV7-6
j_gene: TRBJ2-2

CDR3aa: CASKKGWANYGYTF
d_gene: -
len: 14
v_gene: TRBV6-5
j_gene: TRBJ1-2

CDR3aa: CASSIGQGYNSPLHF
d_gene: TRBD1
len: 15
v_gene: TRBV18
j_gene: TRBJ1-6

CDR3aa: CASSRQNTGELFF
d_gene: -
len: 13
v_gene: TRBV5-5
j_gene: TRBJ2-2

CDR3aa: CASSLDWMADTQYF
d_gene: -
len: 14
v_gene: TRBV11-3
j_gene: TRBJ2-3

CDR3aa: CASSFTGTGYEQFF
d_gene: TRBD1
len: 14
v_gene: TRBV9
j_gene: TRBJ2-1

CDR3aa: CASSSLAGGRYNEQFF
d_gene: TRBD2
len: 16
v_gene: TRBV6-5
j_gene: TRBJ2-1

CDR3aa: CASSEVGVSTDTQYF
d_gene: -
len: 15
v_gene: TRBV2
j_gene: TRBJ2-3

CDR3aa: CASSPPRFAGPGEQFF
d_gene: -
len: 16
v_gene: TRBV18
j_gene: TRBJ2-1

CDR3aa: CASSLGSNWITGELFF
d_gene: -
len: 16
v_gene: TRBV7-6
j_gene: TRBJ2-2